This TCR beta chain was sequenced during a study of blood T cells in healthy people across ages. It was with a sample-barcoded 5' primer and a J-beta primer mix that a second PCR of about 6 to 12 cycles was run. TCRdb processed the 5' RACE reads anew with MiXCR; each CDR3 protein has one entry. The sample lists about 1,000,000 distinct CDR3 sequences, over 35% occurring once. Sequencing was performed on blood. The TCR sequence derives from a woman in her sixties or seventies in good health.

This CDR3 is CAISLDRGAQETQYF. The CDR3, as DNA: TGTGCCATCAGCCTTGACAGGGGTGCGCAAGAGACCCAGTACTTC. This chain connects TRBV10-3 to TRBJ2-5, with 8 positions matching TRBD1. V shed 6 bases, J shed 2 bases, and the junction held 8 bases outside the gene matches. This CDR3 is built from 15 residues. Germline V lookup: CDR1 ENHRY, CDR2 SYGVKD.